The source of this TCR beta chain is a study of Graves' ophthalmopathy and Graves' hyperthyroidism. Notes on the study in general: In blood, most expanded thyroid clonotypes above 0.001 frequency were also detected.

This clonotype was picked up many times. Its matching antigen is unknown. Scientists amplified the TCR beta CDR3 regions from RNA transcripts. Second-round multiplex PCR came after a first-round RT-PCR that employed HTBI primers. A single record per CDR3 protein comes from TCRdb applying MiXCR to the multiplex PCR reads. Of under 350,000 distinct CDR3 sequences in the sample, roughly 17% were seen once. Moderate-to-severe activity, CAS ≥3, NOSPECS ≥4 and a duration under 3 months were seen in donors with ophthalmopathy. PBMCs originated in 8.5 to 10 ml of fresh peripheral blood. The sequence derives from an adult man with Graves' ophthalmopathy. The sample consisted of peripheral blood.

The CDR3 here is CASSQNGHNEQYF. DNA of the CDR3: TGTGCCAGCAGCCAAAATGGTCATAACGAGCAGTACTTC. The V call is TRBV14, the J call TRBJ2-7; D not resolved. V dropped 2 bases and J dropped 5 bases, with 10 bases sitting between them. CDR1 is SGHDN, CDR2 FVKESK, per germline. The CDR3 length is 13 residues.